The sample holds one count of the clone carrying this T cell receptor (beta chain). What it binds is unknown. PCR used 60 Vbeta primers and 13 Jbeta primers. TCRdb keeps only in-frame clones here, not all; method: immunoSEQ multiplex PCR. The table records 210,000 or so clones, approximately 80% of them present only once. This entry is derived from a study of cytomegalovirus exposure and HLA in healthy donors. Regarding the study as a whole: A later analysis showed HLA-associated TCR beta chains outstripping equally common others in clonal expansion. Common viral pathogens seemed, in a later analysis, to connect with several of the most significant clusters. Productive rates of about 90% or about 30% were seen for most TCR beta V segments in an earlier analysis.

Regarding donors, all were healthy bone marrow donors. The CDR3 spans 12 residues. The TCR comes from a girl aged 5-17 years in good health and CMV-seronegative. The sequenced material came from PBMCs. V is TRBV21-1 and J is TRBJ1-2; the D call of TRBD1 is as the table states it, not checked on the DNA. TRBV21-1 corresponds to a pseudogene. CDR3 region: CASSKEQYGYTF. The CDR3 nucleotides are TGTGCCAGCAGCAAAGAACAGTATGGCTACACCTTC.